This passage covers 32 T cell receptor beta chains from one sample sequenced in a study of tumor and adjacent non-tumor tissue in lung cancer. Three rounds of nested PCR, following a modified ARM-PCR protocol, produced the TCRbeta library. TCRdb redid the calling of the multiplex PCR reads with MiXCR, one entry per CDR3 protein. The profile shows some 100,000 distinct CDR3 sequences, 50% to 70% of them singletons. RNA was extracted from bulk tissue without any cell sorting. More than 3 cm separated this lung sample from the edge of the tumor. The sequenced material came from distant non-tumor lung tissue. The receptors stem from a man aged 25-40 years with non-small cell lung cancer.

This clonotype has at least ten counts. The chain employs TRBV20-1 and TRBJ1-2, with a possible D match to TRBD1 (6 bases). CDR1 and CDR2 (germline): DFQATT, SNEGSKA (reference sequence). V lost 5 bases and J 8 bases, leaving 12 bases between the germline ends. CDR3 length: 11 amino acids. CDR3 loop: CSAPGGGGYTF. Written as DNA, the CDR3 is TGCAGTGCTCCCGGGGGCGGAGGCTACACCTTC.

In its sample, this clonotype was seen a few times. Because the CDR3 is missing its conserved closing phenylalanine or tryptophan, this is likely a read error. This sequence joins TRBV29-1 and TRBJ1-1, with unresolved D. CDR1 is SQVTM, CDR2 ANQGSEA, per germline. The CDR3 loop spans 14 amino acids. V lost 1 base and J lost 5, with 14 bases in between. CDR3 nucleotides: TGCAGCGTTGAAGCTAAACACGATGGGACTGAAGCTTTCTCT. Protein: CSVEAKHDGTEAFS.

Note on this clonotype: The junction departs from germline at one end; a sequencing error may be responsible. The chain combines TRBV20-1 with TRBJ1-2; perhaps TRBD1 as D (5 bases). The germline V gene has CDR1 DFQATT and CDR2 SNEGSKA (reference sequence). The CDR3 sequence is 16 residues long. The CDR3 DNA reads TGCAATGCTATAGATTCAGGGAGCGGAGCTAACTATGGCTACACCTTC. This codes for CNAIDSGSGANYGYTF.

Worth noting for this clonotype: Its ends do not fully match the called genes, so a read error is possible. The rearrangement uses TRBV5-6 and TRBJ1-1; TRBD1 might be the D (6 bases). Germline loops: CDR1 SGHDT, CDR2 YYEEEE. This CDR3 is 14 amino acids long. The CDR3 DNA is TGTGCTAGCAGCTGTCGGGGGGCGAACACTGAAGCTTTCTTT. This codes for CASSCRGANTEAFF.

The gene calls are TRBV4-2 and TRBJ2-1; D call uncertain. CDR1 and CDR2 from the germline V gene are LGHNA and YNFKEQ. This CDR3 region has 14 residues. V lost 2 bases and J lost 5, with 10 bases in between. The CDR3 coding sequence is TGTGCCAGCAGCCAAACTGGAGCCAACAATGAGCAGTTCTTC. Translating gives CASSQTGANNEQFF.

Notes on this clonotype: One junction end disagrees with the germline gene, perhaps due to a read error. This rearrangement joins TRBV6-6 to TRBJ2-1; D remains unclear. Germline assignment: CDR1 MNHNY and CDR2 SVGAGI (reference sequence). The CDR3 extends over 13 amino acids. The CDR3 nucleotides read TGTGCCAGTGCAGGCAGCTTCTACAGTGAGCAGTTCTTC. This codes for CASAGSFYSEQFF.

For this clonotype: Compared with germline, one end of the junction differs, possibly owing to a read error. The V gene is TRBV11-2, the J gene TRBJ2-7, with no clear D. CDR3 length: 9 amino acids. Germline CDR1 and CDR2: SGHAT and FQNNGV. The CDR3: CPSSLDGYF. As DNA, the CDR3 is TGTCCCAGCAGTCTCGACGGTTACTTC.

The V gene is TRBV11-3, the J gene TRBJ2-1; D tentatively fits TRBD1 or TRBD2 (6 bases each). The CDR3 loop spans 15 amino acids. CDR1 SGHNT and CDR2 YENEEA come from the germline V gene. The V end lost 3 bases, the J end lost 7 bases, and 16 bases lay between the germline ends. CDR3 residues: CASSFGQGTLNEQFF. The CDR3 DNA is TGTGCCAGCAGCTTCGGGCAGGGGACTCTGAATGAGCAGTTCTTC.

Details on this clonotype: A junction boundary mismatches the germline segment, possibly from a read error. The J gene is TRBJ2-7, the V gene TRBV20-1; 9 nucleotides agree with TRBD1. The CDR3 is made up of 15 amino acids. Germline V gene sequence: CDR1 DFQATT, CDR2 SNEGSKA (reference sequence). CDR3 sequence reads: CSADTGGTYSYKQYF. CDR3 bases: TGCAGTGCTGATACAGGGGGCACATACTCCTACAAGCAGTACTTC.

A word on this clonotype: This may arise from a read error, as a much more abundant clone is one base away. No conserved phenylalanine or tryptophan is present at the end of the CDR3, so a read error is the likely explanation. The chain links TRBV12-3 or TRBV12-4 to TRBJ2-7; 8 nucleotides line up with TRBD1. This CDR3 has 14 amino acids. Unmatched junction bases numbered 5, after V lost 5 bases and J lost 2 bases. This chain's CDR3 is CASSPRTGTYEQYI. CDR3 sequence (DNA): TGTGCCAGCAGTCCCCGGACAGGGACCTACGAGCAGTACATC.

The chain has TRBV20-1 and TRBJ2-3, with D possibly TRBD2 on 5 matching bases. The CDR3 is 16 residues long. Germline loops: CDR1 DFQATT, CDR2 SNEGSKA (reference sequence). V shed 7 bases and J shed 1 base, with 21 bases lying between them. CDR3 in DNA: TGCAGTGACCCTAGCATCCTACGGACGGGCACAGATACGCAGTATTTT. It encodes CSDPSILRTGTDTQYF.

Details on this clonotype: Compared with germline, one end of the junction differs, possibly owing to a read error. This chain uses TRBV20-1 with TRBJ2-7; D is unclear. The CDR3 contains 12 residues. Germline V gene sequence: CDR1 DFQATT, CDR2 SNEGSKA (reference sequence). The CDR3 coding sequence is TGCAGTGCTGGCCGGTACTCCTACAAGCAGTACTTC. Its translation is CSAGRYSYKQYF.

This clonotype has more than one count but fewer than ten. A read error may account for a junction end that differs from germline. The chain recombines TRBV11-3 with TRBJ2-1, with no clear D. CDR3 length: 13 amino acids. Germline V gives CDR1 SGHNT, CDR2 YENEEA. CDR3 sequence (DNA): TGTGCCAACAGCCCCACACCTGGCTATGAGCAATTCTTC. It encodes CANSPTPGYEQFF.

The rearrangement links TRBV12-3 or TRBV12-4 to TRBJ1-6; no clear D. The CDR3 length is 13 residues. This CDR3 reads CVGNLDGGTPLHF. The CDR3 region has the DNA TGTGTCGGCAACTTAGACGGCGGGACACCCCTCCACTTT.

On this clonotype: The junction departs from germline at one end; a sequencing error may be responsible. V is TRBV29-1 and J is TRBJ2-7; D may be TRBD2 (5 bases). CDR1 is SQVTM and CDR2 is ANQGSEA in the germline V gene. The CDR3 is 13 amino acids. The CDR3, as DNA: TGCGGCGTTGGAGGCGGGTCGTTGCTCGAGCAGTACTTC. Translated, it gives CGVGGGSLLEQYF.

V is TRBV6-2 or TRBV6-3 and J is TRBJ2-7, with 14 bases lining up with TRBD2. Losses at the gene ends were 4 bases for V and 3 bases for J; bases not matched to a gene: 14. This CDR3 has 19 amino acids. In germline, CDR1 is MNHEY, CDR2 SVGEGT. The CDR3 loop reads CASSCSGLAGGPSHYEQYF. For the CDR3, the DNA is TGTGCCAGCAGTTGCTCCGGACTAGCGGGAGGCCCTTCTCACTACGAGCAGTACTTC.

The V gene is TRBV19, the J gene TRBJ2-5, with D tentatively TRBD2 (5 bases). Germline lookup yields CDR1 LNHDA and CDR2 SQIVND (reference sequence). The length of the CDR3 is 13 residues. Trimming pared 7 bases from V and 5 bases from J, leaving 14 bases between. In DNA, the CDR3 is TGTGCCAGTACCAACAACCCGGGGGAGACCCAGTACTTC. Its translation: CASTNNPGETQYF.

This clonotype has just one count. Relative to the germline gene, one junction end is altered; a read error may explain this. The chain uses TRBV12-3 or TRBV12-4 and TRBJ2-1; the match to TRBD2 covers 16 bases. The CDR3 runs to 16 residues. CDR3 bases: TGTGCCAGCAGTTCCGGGACTAGCGGGGGGGTGCATGAGCAGCTCTTC. This translates into CASSSGTSGGVHEQLF.

In regard to this clonotype: Compared with germline, one end of the junction differs, possibly owing to a read error. The J gene is TRBJ1-1, the V gene TRBV12-3 or TRBV12-4; D is uncertain. The CDR3 totals 13 residues. CDR3 DNA sequence: TGTGCCAGCAGTTTTGATTACAACACTGAATCTTTCTTT. Protein product: CASSFDYNTESFF.

Concerning this clonotype: Relative to the germline gene, one junction end is altered; a read error may explain this. This chain uses TRBV6-2 or TRBV6-3 with TRBJ2-6, with TRBD1 identical over 7 bases. Per the germline V gene, CDR1 is MNHEY and CDR2 is SVGEGT. This CDR3 is 15 amino acids long. CDR3 nucleotide sequence: TGTACCAGCTGTCCCAGGGGGACTGGGGCCAACGTCCTGACTTTC. Translated: CTSCPRGTGANVLTF.

On this clonotype: Here the CDR3 omits its conserved ending phenylalanine or tryptophan, so a read error is the likely source. The limits of the CDR3 on the DNA are not certain, so only TCRdb's listed CDR3 is given. This chain uses TRBV11-3 with TRBJ1-2. The CDR3 contains 12 residues when both ends are counted. Germline lookup yields CDR1 SGHNT and CDR2 YENEEA. The chain's CDR3 is CASSLGLSGYAS.

Points on this clonotype: The junction and the germline gene differ at one end; a read error may be behind it. This chain links TRBV12-3 or TRBV12-4 with TRBJ1-1; D is undetermined. This CDR3 spans 14 amino acids. The CDR3 bases are TGTGCCAGCAGTTTAGCACCAGAGGGCGTTGAAGCTATCTTT. It encodes CASSLAPEGVEAIF.

For this clonotype: Mismatch with germline at one junction end may stem from a read error. J is TRBJ2-7 and V is TRBV20-1; 9 nucleotides line up with TRBD1. The CDR3 runs 17 residues. Germline assignment: CDR1 DFQATT and CDR2 SNEGSKA (reference sequence). The CDR3 sequence is CIARGTVQGQGTYEQYF. The CDR3 DNA sequence: TGCATTGCTCGAGGGACGGTCCAGGGACAGGGCACCTACGAGCAGTACTTC.

A note on this clonotype: This could be a read error, since a much larger clone is one nucleotide away. The gene calls are TRBV6-5 and TRBJ2-7; perhaps TRBD1 as D (7 bases). CDR3 length: 14 residues. Trimming took 2 bases from V and 3 from J, leaving 11 bases between them. Looked up from germline, CDR1 is MNHEY and CDR2 is SVGAGI. Here the CDR3 reads CASSYRQGGYEQYF. In DNA form, the CDR3 reads TGTGCCAGCAGTTACAGGCAGGGGGGCTACGAGCAGTACTTC.

This clonotype was seen a few times. Just one base apart from a much larger clone, this may be a read error. This rearrangement joins TRBV20-1 to TRBJ1-5, with 8 bases fitting TRBD1. Germline loops: CDR1 DFQATT, CDR2 SNEGSKA (reference sequence). The CDR3 covers 15 residues. This CDR3 reads CSTRDLAGGSQPQHF. As DNA, the CDR3 is TGCAGTACTAGAGATCTGGCAGGGGGCAGTCAGCCCCAGCATTTT.

A word on this clonotype: Its ends do not fully match the called genes, so a read error is possible. The V call is TRBV6-1, the J call TRBJ1-5; D call uncertain. Gene TRBJ2-3 matches the end of the DNA better, so the J call may be wrong. Germline V gene lookup returns CDR1 MNHNS and CDR2 SASEGT. CDR3 length: 14 residues. CDR3: CAISERLSNQPQYF. As DNA, the CDR3 is TGTGCCATCAGTGAAAGGTTGAGCAATCAGCCCCAGTATTTT.

The rearrangement links TRBV20-1 to TRBJ2-1, with 10 positions matching TRBD1. CDR1 is DFQATT and CDR2 is SNEGSKA in the germline V gene (reference sequence). There are 13 residues in the CDR3. DNA of the CDR3: TGCAAAGCTAGACAGGGGGCATGGAATGAGCAGTTCTTC. Its protein is CKARQGAWNEQFF.

The chain is built from TRBV6-1 and TRBJ1-5; TRBD1 agrees at 9 bases. This CDR3 contains 14 residues. Losses at the gene ends were 5 bases for V and 6 bases for J; bases not matched to a gene: 5. Germline loops: CDR1 MNHNS, CDR2 SASEGT. CDR3 sequence (DNA): TGTGCCAGCAGTCGGGACAGGGTGAGTCAGCCCCAGCATTTT. Its translation: CASSRDRVSQPQHF.

A word on this clonotype: Compared with germline, one end of the junction differs, possibly owing to a read error. V is TRBV28 and J is TRBJ2-1; D remains ambiguous. The CDR3 is 18 residues long. Germline-derived CDR1 and CDR2 are MDHEN and SYDVKM. CDR3 loop: CASSSSIAEKSSYNKQFF. The CDR3 nucleotides read TGTGCCAGCAGTTCCTCCATAGCTGAGAAGAGCTCCTACAATAAGCAGTTCTTC.

Comments on this clonotype: Germline and junction disagree at one end, which may indicate a read error. The J gene is TRBJ2-1, the V gene TRBV29-1; 7 positions match TRBD2. The CDR3 has 15 residues. Per the germline V gene, CDR1 is SQVTM and CDR2 is ANQGSEA. The CDR3 loop reads CSVEVSAGPYNEKFF. The CDR3 coding sequence is TGCAGCGTTGAAGTGTCAGCGGGGCCCTACAATGAGAAGTTCTTC.

For this clonotype: Germline is not matched at one junction end, which may reflect a read error. This chain uses TRBV20-1 with TRBJ2-2; 8 bases map to TRBD1. This CDR3 spans 12 amino acids. Germline CDR1 DFQATT, CDR2 SNEGSKA (reference sequence). The CDR3, as DNA: TGCAGCACACAGGGGGACACCGGTGAGCTGTTTTTT. It specifies CSTQGDTGELFF.

This clonotype was seen just once. Here the CDR3 omits its conserved ending phenylalanine or tryptophan, so a read error is the likely source. CDR3 sequence (DNA): TGTGCTAGCAGTTTGGGGCTGCCCCCCTACGAGCAGTACCCC. This encodes CASSLGLPPYEQYP. The chain uses TRBV12-3 or TRBV12-4 and TRBJ2-7, with TRBD1 as a possible D gene (5 bases). The CDR3 is made up of 14 amino acids.